A single sample gave rise to the 12 T cell receptor beta chains below, sequenced in a study of blood T cell repertoires in COVID-19. Libraries were prepared by immunoSEQ multiplex PCR; TCRdb keeps only in-frame clonotypes and omits some of them. The repertoire has around 62,000 clones, around 90% of them found once; the top ten carry 10%. Sample: PBMCs or T cells enriched from blood (not recorded which). The receptors derive from a woman between 40 and 55 years old who had recovered from COVID-19.

The chain employs TRBV2 and TRBJ2-7, with 7 bases fitting TRBD2. J gave up 0 bases and V 5 bases, and 7 bases lay outside the gene matches. The germline CDR1 and CDR2 sequences are SNHLY and FYNNEI. The CDR3 sequence is 15 residues long. CDR3 nucleotides: TGTGCCAGCAGTTGGTTCAGCGGGGACTCCTACGAGCAGTACTTC. Its protein is CASSWFSGDSYEQYF.

In its sample, this clone was seen a few times. The gene calls are TRBV15 and TRBJ1-4, with a possible D match to TRBD1 (6 bases). V lost 5 bases to trimming and J lost 2 bases, with 12 bases between them. Per germline, CDR1 LNHNV and CDR2 YYDKDF (reference sequence). The CDR3 extends over 15 amino acids. CDR3 sequence: CATSGQSYTNEKLFF. The CDR3 bases are TGTGCCACCAGCGGACAGTCCTACACTAATGAAAAACTGTTTTTT.

V usage is TRBV5-6 and J usage is TRBJ2-3; D is unresolved. There are 12 residues in the CDR3. V lost 4 bases to trimming and J lost 1 base, with 4 bases between them. CDR1 and CDR2 (germline): SGHDT, YYEEEE. The chain's CDR3 is CASSRGTDTQYF. CDR3 coding DNA: TGTGCCAGCAGCCGTGGCACAGATACGCAGTATTTT.

To note about this clone: Other DNA variants within this sample encode the same CDR3. The chain combines TRBV7-8 with TRBJ1-2; 11 positions agree with TRBD1. The CDR3 totals 14 residues. Germline CDR1 is SGHVS and CDR2 is FQNEAQ. J gave up 7 bases and V 4 bases, and 5 bases lay outside the gene matches. Written as DNA, the CDR3 is TGTGCCAGCAGCTGGGGGACAGGGGGTTTTGGCTACACCTTC. It yields the protein CASSWGTGGFGYTF.

This rearrangement joins TRBV6-1 to TRBJ1-1, with no clear D. Germline V gives CDR1 MNHNS, CDR2 SASEGT. V was cut by 0 bases and J by 7 bases, with 12 bases left in between. The CDR3 consists of 14 residues. CDR3 DNA: TGTGCCAGCAGTGAAGCGCTTCAGGCATTTGAAGCTTTCTTT. Its protein product is CASSEALQAFEAFF.

The chain carries TRBV5-5 and TRBJ1-1; 8 bases are a match to TRBD1. The trim removed 2 bases at V and 5 bases at J, leaving 11 bases unmatched. The CDR3 runs 16 residues. CDR1 and CDR2 from the germline V gene are SGHKS and YYEKEE (reference sequence). CDR3 in amino acids: CASSLGLGQGGTEAFF. The CDR3 DNA is TGTGCCAGCAGCTTAGGCCTTGGACAGGGCGGTACTGAAGCTTTCTTT.

The rearrangement joins TRBV7-9 to TRBJ1-1; weak D call: TRBD1 (6 bases). This CDR3 contains 13 residues. CDR1 SEHNR and CDR2 FQNEAQ come from the germline V gene (reference sequence). Deletions cut 6 bases from V and 1 base from J, with 9 bases between. The CDR3 DNA follows: TGTGCCAGCAGTACGACAGGGAACACTGAAGCTTTCTTT. Its translation is CASSTTGNTEAFF. Complete variable domain (other parts from reference TRBV7-9 and TRBJ1-1): DTGVSQNPRHKITKRGQNVTFRCDPISEHNRLYWYRQTLGQGPEFLTYFQNEAQLEKSRLLSDRFSAERPKGSFSTLEIQRTEQGDSAMYLCASSTTGNTEAFFGQGTRLTVV.

This clone was picked up a small number of times. The chain recombines TRBV7-8 with TRBJ1-1, with D maybe TRBD1 (5 bases). Germline loops: CDR1 SGHVS, CDR2 FQNEAQ. Between the trimmed V and J ends, which lost 5 bases and 5 bases, there was a span of 15 bases. The CDR3 runs 14 residues. For the CDR3, the DNA is TGTGCCAGCAGCCCCCCCGGCAGGGATACTGAAGCTTTCTTT. This sequence encodes CASSPPGRDTEAFF.

This clone was observed a single time. The rearrangement uses TRBV29-1 and TRBJ1-2, with D unresolved. From germline, CDR1 is SQVTM and CDR2 ANQGSEA. V was trimmed by 1 base and J by 3 bases, leaving 6 bases between them. The CDR3 runs 12 residues. CDR3 sequence: CSVEGADYGYTF. The CDR3, as DNA: TGCAGCGTTGAAGGCGCGGACTATGGCTACACCTTC.

V is TRBV3-1 (or the pseudogene TRBV3-2) and J is TRBJ2-1, with TRBD2 as a possible D gene (5 bases). Trimming removed 2 bases from V and 5 bases from J, with 7 bases in between. The CDR3 spans 13 residues. Germline V CDR1 and CDR2: LGHDT, YNNKEL (reference sequence). The CDR3 protein is CASSQPGNNEQFF. CDR3 nucleotide sequence: TGTGCCAGCAGCCAACCGGGGAACAATGAGCAGTTCTTC.

The rearrangement joins TRBV5-4 to TRBJ2-7; 9 bases align to TRBD1. CDR3 length equals 13 residues. From germline, CDR1 is SGHNT and CDR2 YYREEE (reference sequence). After removal of 5 bases from V and 4 bases from J, the junction contained 4 bases not matched to a gene. The CDR3: CASSGQGPYEQYF. The CDR3 DNA is TGTGCCAGCAGTGGACAGGGGCCGTACGAGCAGTACTTC.

This clone has only one observation. This sequence joins TRBV18 and TRBJ2-1, with 9 bases identical to TRBD1. The CDR3 consists of 17 residues. V was pared by 3 bases and J by 4 bases, with 10 bases of the junction left unmatched. Germline V lookup: CDR1 KGHSH, CDR2 LQKENI. CDR3 DNA sequence: TGTGCCAGCTCACCTAGGTCGACAGGGGGGGTTTACAATGAGCAGTTCTTC. Protein sequence: CASSPRSTGGVYNEQFF.